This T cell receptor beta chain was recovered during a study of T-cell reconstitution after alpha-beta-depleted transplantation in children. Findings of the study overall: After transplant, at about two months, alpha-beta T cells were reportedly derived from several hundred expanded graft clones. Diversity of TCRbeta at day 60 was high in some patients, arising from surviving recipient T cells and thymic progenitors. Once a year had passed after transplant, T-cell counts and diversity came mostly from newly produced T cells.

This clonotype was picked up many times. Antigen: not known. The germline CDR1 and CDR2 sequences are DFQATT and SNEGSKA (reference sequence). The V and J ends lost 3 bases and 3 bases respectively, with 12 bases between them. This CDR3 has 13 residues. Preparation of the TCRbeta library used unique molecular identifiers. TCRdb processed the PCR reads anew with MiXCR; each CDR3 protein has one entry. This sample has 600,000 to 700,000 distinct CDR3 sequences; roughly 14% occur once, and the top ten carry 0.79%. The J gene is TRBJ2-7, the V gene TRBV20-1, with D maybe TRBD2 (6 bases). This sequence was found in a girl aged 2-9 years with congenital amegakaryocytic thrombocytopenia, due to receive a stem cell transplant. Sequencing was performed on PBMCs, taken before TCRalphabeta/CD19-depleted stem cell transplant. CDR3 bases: TGCAGTGCTAGTTGGGACTCTCACTACGAGCAGTACTTC. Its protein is CSASWDSHYEQYF.